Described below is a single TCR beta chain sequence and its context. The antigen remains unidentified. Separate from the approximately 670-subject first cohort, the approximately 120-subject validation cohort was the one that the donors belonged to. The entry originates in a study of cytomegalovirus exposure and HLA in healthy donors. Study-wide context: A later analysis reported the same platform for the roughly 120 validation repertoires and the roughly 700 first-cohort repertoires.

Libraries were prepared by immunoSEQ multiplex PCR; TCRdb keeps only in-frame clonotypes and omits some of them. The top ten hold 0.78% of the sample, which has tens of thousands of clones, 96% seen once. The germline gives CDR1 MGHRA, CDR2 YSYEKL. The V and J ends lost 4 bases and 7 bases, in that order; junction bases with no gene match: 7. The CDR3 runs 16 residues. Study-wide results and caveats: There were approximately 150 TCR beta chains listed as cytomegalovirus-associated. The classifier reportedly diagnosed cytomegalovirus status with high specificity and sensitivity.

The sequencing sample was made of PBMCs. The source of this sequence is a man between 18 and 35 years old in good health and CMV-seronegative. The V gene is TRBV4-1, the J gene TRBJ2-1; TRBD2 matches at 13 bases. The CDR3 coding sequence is TGCGCCAGCAGCCGAGCTGGACTAGCGGGAGTGAATGAGCAGTTCTTC. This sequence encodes CASSRAGLAGVNEQFF.